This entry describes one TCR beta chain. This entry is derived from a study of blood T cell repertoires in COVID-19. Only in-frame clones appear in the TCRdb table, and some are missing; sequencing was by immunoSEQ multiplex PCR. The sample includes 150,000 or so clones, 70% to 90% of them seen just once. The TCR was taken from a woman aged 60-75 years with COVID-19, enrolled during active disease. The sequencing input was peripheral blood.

CDR3 amino acids: CASSPSSGGAYHEQFF. The CDR3 nucleotides are TGTGCCAGCTCACCGTCGAGCGGGGGGGCCTATCATGAGCAGTTCTTC. J is TRBJ2-1 and V is TRBV18; 10 positions match TRBD2. V shed 3 bases, J shed 8 bases, and the junction held 10 bases outside the gene matches. The CDR3 is made up of 16 amino acids. Germline V gene sequence: CDR1 KGHSH, CDR2 LQKENI.